The source of this TCR beta chain is a study of T cells in Graves' hyperthyroidism and ophthalmopathy. In the study overall: Blood from the periphery was taken at initial diagnosis, before any treatment.

In this sample, this clonotype turned up many times. The antigen is undetermined. V dropped 6 bases and J dropped 2 bases, with 13 bases sitting between them. Germline lookup yields CDR1 MDHEN and CDR2 SYDVKM. This CDR3 has 14 residues. TCR beta CDR3 region amplification was performed from RNA transcripts. Primed by the HTBI set, a first-round RT-PCR was run on the TCR CDR3. In TCRdb, the multiplex PCR reads were re-called with MiXCR into one record per CDR3 protein. The sample lists a few hundred thousand distinct CDR3 sequences, roughly 15% occurring once. General study results and limits: Most clonotypes that expanded in the thyroid above 0.001 also showed up in blood. Ophthalmopathy was separated from stable hyperthyroidism by a 13 V-J model.

The study based diagnoses on clinical symptoms, serum thyroxine and TRAb, thyroid ultrasound and orbital computed tomography. This receptor was obtained from a woman aged 25 to 45 with Graves' ophthalmopathy. The chain couples TRBV28 to TRBJ1-2; D is ambiguous. The sequenced material came from blood. The CDR3 coding sequence is TGTGCCAGCAGACCTTACACAGTGAACTATGGCTACACCTTC. This encodes CASRPYTVNYGYTF.